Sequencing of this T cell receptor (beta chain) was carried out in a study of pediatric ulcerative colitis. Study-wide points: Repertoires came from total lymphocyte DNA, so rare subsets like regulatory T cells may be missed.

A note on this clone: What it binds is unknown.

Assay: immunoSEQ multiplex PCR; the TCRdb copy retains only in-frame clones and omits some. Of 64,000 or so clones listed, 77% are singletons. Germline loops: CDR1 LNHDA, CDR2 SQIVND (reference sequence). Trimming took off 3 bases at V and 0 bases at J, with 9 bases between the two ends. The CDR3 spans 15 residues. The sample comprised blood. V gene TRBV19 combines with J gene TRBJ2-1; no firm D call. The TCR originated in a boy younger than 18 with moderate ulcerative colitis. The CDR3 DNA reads TGTGCCAGTAGTATCGCAGTTAGCTCCTACAATGAGCAGTTCTTC. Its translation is CASSIAVSSYNEQFF.